This T cell receptor beta chain was recovered during a study of blood T cell repertoires in COVID-19. About the research overall: Samples representing acute and convalescent COVID-19 were sourced from the United States, Italy and Spain.

Original data processing: Reference gene primer amplification gave nucleated cell count estimates. Generated by immunoSEQ multiplex PCR, the TCRdb table keeps only in-frame clones and is missing some. D and trimming come from the DNA, and the V and J calls and clone size come from that table. The data show about 250,000 clones, with over 75% seen just once and approximately 8% held by the top ten. The TCR was taken from a woman older than 75 with acute or convalescent COVID-19. Sequencing was performed on peripheral blood.

Here the CDR3 DNA reads TGTGCCAGCTCACCGGGCCCCCACGGAGGTCAGCCCCAGCATTTT. It encodes CASSPGPHGGQPQHF. This chain joins TRBV18 and TRBJ1-5; D ambiguous. The CDR3 extends over 15 amino acids. The germline V and J ends were trimmed by 3 bases and 6 bases, with 15 bases remaining between them. CDR1 is KGHSH and CDR2 is LQKENI in the germline V gene.